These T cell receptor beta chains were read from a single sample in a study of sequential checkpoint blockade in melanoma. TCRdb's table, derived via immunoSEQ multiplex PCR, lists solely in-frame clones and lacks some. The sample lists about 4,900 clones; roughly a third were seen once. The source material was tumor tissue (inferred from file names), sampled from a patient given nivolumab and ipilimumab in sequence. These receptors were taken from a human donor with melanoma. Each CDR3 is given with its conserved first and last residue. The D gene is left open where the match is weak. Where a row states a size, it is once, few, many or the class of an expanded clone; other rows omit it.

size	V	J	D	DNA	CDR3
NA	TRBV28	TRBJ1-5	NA	TGTGCCAGCAGTTCTCTTATTCGTACAGGGAGTCCCAATCAGCCCCAGCATTTT	CASSSLIRTGSPNQPQHF
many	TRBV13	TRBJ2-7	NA	TGTGCCAGCAGCTTAGGTGCAGGGGCGGGCGAGCAGTACTTC	CASSLGAGAGEQYF
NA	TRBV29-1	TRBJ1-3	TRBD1	TGCAGCGCCACGGGACAGGGGGTTGGAAACACCATATATTTT	CSATGQGVGNTIYF
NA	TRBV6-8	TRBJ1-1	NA	TGTGCCAGCAGTTTACACCAGAAGAACACTGAAGCTTTCTTT	CASSLHQKNTEAFF
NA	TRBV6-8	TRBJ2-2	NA	TGTGCCATCACGAAAAGGGGGGGGCCGTTCACCGGGGAGCTGTTTTTT	CAITKRGGPFTGELFF
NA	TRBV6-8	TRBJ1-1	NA	TGTGCCAGCAGTTACTCGGAGGGGCTGGGGGGGAACACTGAAGCTTTCTTT	CASSYSEGLGGNTEAFF
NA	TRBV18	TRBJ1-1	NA	TGTGCCAGCTCTCCGGAACAGATTTTGAACACTGAAGCTTTCTTT	CASSPEQILNTEAFF
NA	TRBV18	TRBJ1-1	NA	TGTGCCAGCTCACCAGGCACTAACACTGAAGCTTTCTTT	CASSPGTNTEAFF
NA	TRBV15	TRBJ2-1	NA	TGTGCCACCAGCAGAGACCTCAGGAGGCTAGGGAATGAGCAGTTCTTC	CATSRDLRRLGNEQFF
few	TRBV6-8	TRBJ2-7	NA	TGTGCCAGCAGCCCCGGACAGACGGCCTACGAGCAGTACTTC	CASSPGQTAYEQYF
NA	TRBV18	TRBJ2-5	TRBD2	TGTGCCAGCTCACCATCTAGCGGGGGAGCCGAGGGAGAGACCCAGTACTTC	CASSPSSGGAEGETQYF
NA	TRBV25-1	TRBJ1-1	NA	TGTGCCAGCAGCCAAAGTGGGGAGGTAATAAACACTGAAGCTTTCTTT	CASSQSGEVINTEAFF
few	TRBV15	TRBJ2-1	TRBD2	TGTGCCACCAGCCCGGGACTAGCGTGGACCTACAATGAGCAGTTCTTC	CATSPGLAWTYNEQFF
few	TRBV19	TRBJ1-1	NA	TGTGCCAGTAGTCCTCTCGAGGGGAGGGGGAACACTGAAGCTTTCTTT	CASSPLEGRGNTEAFF